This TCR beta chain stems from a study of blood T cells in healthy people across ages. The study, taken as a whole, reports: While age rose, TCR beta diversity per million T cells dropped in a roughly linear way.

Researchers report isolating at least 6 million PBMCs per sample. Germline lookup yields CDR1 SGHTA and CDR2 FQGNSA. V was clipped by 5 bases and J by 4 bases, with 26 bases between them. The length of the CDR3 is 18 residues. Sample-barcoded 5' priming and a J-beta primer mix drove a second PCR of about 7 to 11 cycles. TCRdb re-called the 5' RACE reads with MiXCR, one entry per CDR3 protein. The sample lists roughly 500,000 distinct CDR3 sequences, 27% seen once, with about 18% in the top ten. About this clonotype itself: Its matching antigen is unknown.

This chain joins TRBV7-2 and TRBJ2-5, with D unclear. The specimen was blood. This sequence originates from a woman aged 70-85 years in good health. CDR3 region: CASSDTTAGPLLGETQYF. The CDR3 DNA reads TGTGCCAGCAGCGACACAACGGCTGGACCTCTTTTAGGAGAGACCCAGTACTTC. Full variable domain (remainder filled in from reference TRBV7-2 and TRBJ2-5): GAGVSQSPSNKVTEKGKDVELRCDPISGHTALYWYRQSLGQGLEFLIYFQGNSAPDKSGLPSDRFSAERTGGSVSTLTIQRTQQEDSAVYLCASSDTTAGPLLGETQYFGPGTRLLVL.